The 8 T cell receptor beta chains listed next were all sequenced from one sample in a study of blood T cell repertoires in COVID-19. Generated by immunoSEQ multiplex PCR, the TCRdb table keeps only in-frame clones and is missing some. The table includes about 54,000 clones, about nine tenths detected once. The source material was peripheral blood. The source is a woman aged 35 to 49 with active COVID-19.

This chain links TRBV7-8 with TRBJ2-3; D gene unclear. The V end lost 1 base, the J end lost 6 bases, and 14 bases lay between the germline ends. The CDR3 totals 15 residues. Germline CDR1 reads SGHVS; CDR2 reads FQNEAQ. Here the CDR3 DNA reads TGTGCCAGCAGCTTAGATGATAGCTGGGTCGATACGCAGTATTTT. Translating it yields CASSLDDSWVDTQYF.

The rearrangement links TRBV27 to TRBJ1-1; a possible D gene is TRBD1 (5 bases). CDR3 length: 15 amino acids. The germline V gene has CDR1 MNHEY and CDR2 SMNVEV (reference sequence). V was shortened by 4 bases and J by 1 base, with 13 bases between the two germline ends. The CDR3 sequence: CASSSQTETNTEAFF. The CDR3 DNA reads as TGTGCCAGCAGTTCCCAGACAGAAACGAACACTGAAGCTTTCTTT.

The chain recombines TRBV2 with TRBJ1-2; D possibly corresponds to TRBD1 (5 bases). Germline-derived CDR1 and CDR2 are SNHLY and FYNNEI. The V and J ends lost 5 bases and 1 base respectively, with 11 bases between them. The CDR3 consists of 14 residues. The CDR3 protein is CASSPGLNNYGYTF. In DNA form, the CDR3 reads TGTGCCAGCAGTCCGGGACTGAATAACTATGGCTACACCTTC. Together with reference TRBV2 and TRBJ1-2, the CDR3 gives the full variable domain: EPEVTQTPSHQVTQMGQEVILRCVPISNHLYFYWYRQILGQKVEFLVSFYNNEISEKSEIFDDQFSVERPDGSNFTLKIRSTKLEDSAMYFCASSPGLNNYGYTFGSGTRLTVV.

This chain links TRBV28 with TRBJ2-1, with 7 bases identical to TRBD1. Trimming at V came to 5 bases and at J to 10 bases, leaving 11 bases not matched to a gene. The CDR3 is 14 amino acids. The germline gives CDR1 MDHEN, CDR2 SYDVKM. The CDR3 coding sequence is TGTGCCAGCAGTCAAGTATACGAGGGGGCCGAGCAGTTCTTC. This encodes CASSQVYEGAEQFF. The whole variable domain, remainder taken from reference TRBV28 and TRBJ2-1, is DVKVTQSSRYLVKRTGEKVFLECVQDMDHENMFWYRQDPGLGLRLIYFSYDVKMKEKGDIPEGYSVSREKKERFSLILESASTNQTSMYLCASSQVYEGAEQFFGPGTRLTVL.

The V and J genes are TRBV19 and TRBJ2-3; 7 nucleotides line up with TRBD1. Trimming removed 10 bases from V and 2 bases from J; junction bases left unmatched: 9. This CDR3 contains 14 residues. CDR1 is LNHDA and CDR2 is SQIVND in the germline V gene (reference sequence). The CDR3 region is CATRVGTVTDTQYF. CDR3 DNA: TGTGCCACCAGGGTGGGGACAGTCACAGATACGCAGTATTTT.

This clone has only a few counts. Here the CDR3 DNA reads TGTGCCTGGAGTGCGAGTCACAGCAGCGGCTACACCTTC. It specifies CAWSASHSSGYTF. The chain has TRBV30 and TRBJ1-2, with D unclear. Germline lookup yields CDR1 GTSNPN and CDR2 SVGIG (reference sequence). The CDR3 extends over 13 amino acids. V was pared by 1 base and J by 8 bases, with 14 bases between.

This chain uses TRBV7-2 with TRBJ2-5; tentative D call: TRBD1 (5 bases). The CDR3 sequence is 14 residues long. V lost 2 bases and J 2 bases, leaving 9 bases between the germline ends. The germline V gene encodes CDR1 SGHTA and CDR2 FQGNSA. The CDR3 sequence: CASSLLPGQETQYF. In DNA form, the CDR3 reads TGTGCCAGCAGCTTACTTCCAGGGCAAGAGACCCAGTACTTC. Full variable domain (rest looked up from reference TRBV7-2 and TRBJ2-5): GAGVSQSPSNKVTEKGKDVELRCDPISGHTALYWYRQSLGQGLEFLIYFQGNSAPDKSGLPSDRFSAERTGGSVSTLTIQRTQQEDSAVYLCASSLLPGQETQYFGPGTRLLVL.

The chain recombines TRBV28 with TRBJ1-3, with 8 bases aligning to TRBD1. This CDR3 region has 15 residues. The ends lost 4 bases at V and 2 bases at J; junction bases unmatched: 4. The V gene's germline CDR1 is MDHEN and CDR2 SYDVKM. The CDR3 loop is CASSSTGGPGNTIYF. The CDR3 DNA reads TGTGCCAGCAGTTCAACAGGGGGACCTGGAAACACCATATATTTT.